This T cell receptor (beta chain) came from a study of blood T cell repertoires in COVID-19. Looking at the study overall: Samples taken during acute and convalescent COVID-19 were collected in the United States, Italy and Spain.

The CDR3 is 15 residues long. V dropped 11 bases and J dropped 2 bases, with 20 bases sitting between them. Germline V CDR1 and CDR2: SEHNR, FQNEAQ (reference sequence). Clones were read by immunoSEQ multiplex PCR, and TCRdb kept only the in-frame ones, dropping some. The data contain about 170,000 clones, 80% to 90% of them singletons. The source is a woman in her 70s with COVID-19, enrolled during active disease. Sequencing was carried out using peripheral blood. The rearrangement links TRBV7-9 to TRBJ2-3, with unresolved D. CDR3 region: CAVQDTYSPTDTQYF. Written as DNA, the CDR3 is TGTGCCGTTCAAGACACCTACTCTCCCACAGATACGCAGTATTTT.